The 32 T cell receptor beta chains given below trace back to one sample, sequenced in a study of T cell repertoires in cytomegalovirus infection. One entry per CDR3 protein results from TCRdb running MiXCR on the reads. The table has hundreds of thousands of distinct CDR3 sequences, roughly a third seen once; the top ten hold 15% to 20%. The antigens these receptors bind are not known. The source material was cultured PBMCs, sampled from culture after CMV antigen stimulation. Every receptor here comes from a human donor in good health (CMV status not recorded). Some clones in this sample may be carry-over from other donors' samples.

This clonotype was detected ten times or more. The chain recombines TRBV7-2 with TRBJ2-7; D is perhaps TRBD1 (6 bases). The CDR3 length is 13 residues. Germline V lookup: CDR1 SGHTA, CDR2 FQGNSA. V was cut by 7 bases and J by 3 bases, with 13 bases left in between. CDR3 protein: CASTKTGNYEQYF. The CDR3 bases are TGTGCCAGCACCAAAACAGGGAACTACGAGCAGTACTTC.

This clonotype showed up many times. V and J are TRBV7-2 and TRBJ2-1, with TRBD2 identical over 9 bases. This CDR3 has 15 amino acids. V shed 4 bases and J 0 bases; nucleotides not matched to a gene: 1. Germline lookup yields CDR1 SGHTA and CDR2 FQGNSA. The CDR3 region has the DNA TGTGCCAGCAGCTATAGCGGGAGCTCCTACAATGAGCAGTTCTTC. This gives the protein CASSYSGSSYNEQFF.

This clonotype was counted only a few times. The genes are TRBV2 and TRBJ1-3; D gene ambiguous. Germline CDR1 and CDR2: SNHLY and FYNNEI. This CDR3 spans 16 amino acids. Trimming took 0 bases from V and 2 from J, leaving 11 bases between them. DNA for the CDR3: TGTGCCAGCAGTGAAGCTGGCGCTCCCCCTGGAAACACCATATATTTT. This codes for CASSEAGAPPGNTIYF.

There are many counts of this clonotype. V is TRBV7-8 and J is TRBJ2-3, with 9 bases identical to TRBD2. The ends lost 8 bases at V and 5 bases at J; junction bases unmatched: 11. CDR1 is SGHVS, CDR2 FQNEAQ, per germline. This CDR3 comprises 15 residues. This CDR3 is CASGGAAGGKDTQYF. As DNA, the CDR3 is TGTGCCAGCGGAGGGGCAGCGGGAGGCAAAGATACGCAGTATTTT.

This clonotype has a handful of counts. This rearrangement joins TRBV7-2 to TRBJ2-5; 7 positions agree with TRBD1. Germline CDR1 is SGHTA and CDR2 is FQGNSA. V trimming: 4 bases; J trimming: 5 bases; junction bases outside the gene matches: 7. The CDR3 loop spans 14 amino acids. In DNA form, the CDR3 reads TGTGCCAGCAGCTCTCACAGGGGCCCGGAGACCCAGTACTTC. It yields the protein CASSSHRGPETQYF.

About this clonotype: One junction end does not reproduce the germline sequence, and a read error may be involved. The chain couples TRBV15 to TRBJ2-7; a possible D gene is TRBD2 (6 bases). The CDR3 loop spans 15 amino acids. Germline CDR1 is LNHNV and CDR2 is YYDKDF (reference sequence). In nucleotides, the CDR3 is TGTGCCACAAGCAGACCCGGAACGGGGGCCTACGAGCAGTACTTC. It codes for CATSRPGTGAYEQYF.

This sequence joins TRBV19 and TRBJ1-2; unclear D gene. V was trimmed by 3 bases and J by 3 bases, leaving 5 bases between them. This CDR3 has 12 amino acids. Germline loops: CDR1 LNHDA, CDR2 SQIVND (reference sequence). CDR3 in amino acids: CASSIEDYGYTF. The CDR3 DNA reads TGTGCCAGTAGTATCGAGGACTATGGCTACACCTTC.

The chain uses TRBV6-2 or TRBV6-3 and TRBJ2-7; TRBD2 might be the D (5 bases). The V end was cut by 4 bases, the J end by 1 base, with 14 bases between. Germline CDR1 and CDR2: MNHEY and SVGEGT. The length of the CDR3 is 15 residues. The CDR3 here is CASSCSTGRSYEQYV. The CDR3, as DNA: TGTGCCAGCAGTTGCTCGACGGGAAGGTCCTACGAGCAGTACGTC.

This clonotype turned up a few times. This chain links TRBV7-2 with TRBJ1-1; D perhaps matches TRBD1 (5 bases). CDR1 is SGHTA and CDR2 is FQGNSA in the germline V gene. The CDR3 totals 14 residues. Trimming left V 5 bases short and J 0 bases short, with 10 bases between. The CDR3 loop is CASSAGAVNTEAFF. The CDR3 DNA reads as TGTGCCAGCAGCGCCGGGGCAGTGAACACTGAAGCTTTCTTT.

V gene TRBV20-1 combines with J gene TRBJ2-7; 11 bases agree with TRBD2. This CDR3 spans 15 amino acids. V lost 6 bases and J lost 6; bases outside the gene matches: 13. Germline-derived CDR1 and CDR2 are DFQATT and SNEGSKA (reference sequence). As DNA, the CDR3 is TGCAGTGCCCTACATAGCGGGAGGGCCCTGGGCGAGCAGTACTTC. Residues: CSALHSGRALGEQYF.

The V call is TRBV15, the J call TRBJ2-7, with TRBD2 matching 7 bases. V lost 0 bases to trimming and J lost 9 bases; unmatched junction nucleotides: 5. The CDR3 extends over 13 amino acids. Germline V gene sequence: CDR1 LNHNV, CDR2 YYDKDF (reference sequence). This CDR3 is CATSRDGGRVQYV. The CDR3 DNA is TGTGCCACCAGCAGAGATGGGGGGAGGGTGCAGTACGTC.

This clonotype appeared many times. The CDR3 DNA follows: TGTGCCAGCAGGCGAAACCCGGGACTAGAGGCCAGGGAGACCCAGTACTTC. It codes for CASRRNPGLEARETQYF. The chain has TRBV6-2 or TRBV6-3 and TRBJ2-5, with 8 bases identical to TRBD2. CDR1 is MNHEY, CDR2 SVGEGT, per germline. V dropped 6 bases and J dropped 5; count of bases not matched to a gene: 17. The CDR3 spans 17 residues.

The chain uses TRBV12-3 or TRBV12-4 and TRBJ2-1; TRBD2 matches at 7 bases. Germline trimming cut 3 bases from V and 9 bases from J; bases unmatched to any gene: 5. The CDR3 runs to 13 residues. As DNA, the CDR3 is TGTGCCAGCAGTTTGAGGACTAGTAGTGAGCAGTTCTTC. Translation: CASSLRTSSEQFF.

The V gene is TRBV11-2, the J gene TRBJ2-7; 9 bases line up with TRBD2. CDR1 and CDR2 from the germline V gene are SGHAT and FQNNGV. The CDR3 has 15 residues. V was pared by 4 bases and J by 3 bases, with 7 bases of the junction left unmatched. CDR3 sequence: CASSSRDSGSYEQYF. CDR3 DNA sequence: TGTGCCAGCAGCTCCCGTGATAGCGGGAGCTACGAGCAGTACTTC.

The chain recombines TRBV6-8 with TRBJ1-5; D gene ambiguous. The germline V gene has CDR1 MNHGY and CDR2 SAAAGT. Trimming cost V 3 bases and J 1 base, with 10 bases left between them. CDR3 size: 15 residues. The CDR3 spells CASSYRRLSNQPQHF. The DNA for the CDR3 is TGTGCCAGCAGTTATCGGAGACTGAGCAATCAGCCCCAGCATTTT.

This clonotype was counted a single time. The junction shows a germline mismatch at one end, possibly a read error. The chain has TRBV7-2 and TRBJ2-1; 10 bases line up with TRBD2. Germline CDR1 SGHTA, CDR2 FQGNSA. This CDR3 contains 16 residues. The CDR3 DNA reads as TGTGTCAGCAGCTTAGAGGGGACTAGCGCTAACAATGAGCAGTTCTTC. It encodes CVSSLEGTSANNEQFF. Variable domain in full (rest from reference TRBV7-2 and TRBJ2-1): GAGVSQSPSNKVTEKGKDVELRCDPISGHTALYWYRQSLGQGLEFLIYFQGNSAPDKSGLPSDRFSAERTGGSVSTLTIQRTQQEDSAVYLCVSSLEGTSANNEQFFGPGTRLTVL.

This chain joins TRBV6-5 and TRBJ2-5; possible D gene TRBD2, 5 bases. Germline-derived CDR1 and CDR2 are MNHEY and SVGAGI. V was trimmed by 7 bases and J by 4 bases, leaving 7 bases between them. CDR3 length: 11 residues. This CDR3 reads CASNRGETQYF. The CDR3 DNA follows: TGTGCCAGCAATCGGGGAGAGACCCAGTACTTC.

This clonotype has more than one count but fewer than ten. This sequence joins TRBV7-2 and TRBJ2-1; 8 positions match TRBD2. Trimming cost V 4 bases and J 3 bases; bases outside gene matches: 11. This CDR3 has 17 amino acids. Germline CDR1 and CDR2: SGHTA and FQGNSA. Written as DNA, the CDR3 is TGTGCCAGCAGCTCAAGACCCGGGACTAGTAGCTACAATGAGCAGTTCTTC. This encodes CASSSRPGTSSYNEQFF.

The chain links TRBV4-1 to TRBJ1-6; TRBD1 aligns across 7 bases. The germline CDR1 and CDR2 sequences are MGHRA and YSYEKL. The J segment lost 15 bases and the V segment lost 4 bases, leaving 15 bases of the junction unmatched. This CDR3 contains 15 residues. The CDR3 DNA follows: TGCGCCAGCAGCCCAGCTGAACAGGGGCTCAGCGACCTCCACTTT. It codes for CASSPAEQGLSDLHF.

Comments on this clonotype: At one end the junction does not follow the germline gene, possibly because of a read error. For the CDR3, the DNA is TGTGCCAGCAGCGCAAGAAGACCGGGACTGCCGGAGTTC. It encodes CASSARRPGLPEF. V gene TRBV11-2 combines with J gene TRBJ2-1; a possible D gene is TRBD2 (6 bases). The germline CDR1 and CDR2 sequences are SGHAT and FQNNGV. The CDR3 sequence is 13 residues long.

Ten or more counts support this clonotype. This chain connects TRBV7-2 to TRBJ1-2; D is perhaps TRBD1 (5 bases). The CDR3 runs to 15 residues. The V gene's germline CDR1 is SGHTA and CDR2 FQGNSA. The V end was cut by 6 bases, the J end by 8 bases, with 22 bases between. The chain's CDR3 is CASSGDGPQFGGYTF. DNA of the CDR3: TGTGCCAGCAGTGGGGACGGACCACAATTTGGCGGCTACACCTTC.

This clonotype came up a few times. CDR3 DNA sequence: TGTGCCAGCAGCCGTGGACCAGCGAACACTGAAGCTTTCTTT. The encoded protein is CASSRGPANTEAFF. V is TRBV7-2 and J is TRBJ1-1; unclear D gene. Germline V gene data show CDR1 as SGHTA and CDR2 as FQGNSA. CDR3 length: 14 residues. Trimming removed 5 bases at V and 1 base at J, with 11 bases between.

Turning to this clonotype: The conserved phenylalanine or tryptophan is not found at the CDR3 terminus, so this likely reflects a read error. The CDR3 reads CASRDRLGYGEQYI. CDR3 nucleotide sequence: TGTGCCAGCAGGGACAGGTTGGGATATGGGGAGCAGTACATC. The V call is TRBV10-3, the J call TRBJ2-7; TRBD1 agrees at 8 bases. Germline V gene sequence: CDR1 ENHRY, CDR2 SYGVKD. The CDR3 length is 14 residues. J lost 7 bases, V lost 10 bases, and 15 bases had no gene match.

This clonotype appeared a few times. The V gene is TRBV6-8, the J gene TRBJ2-1; the D is unclear. Germline-derived CDR1 and CDR2 are MNHGY and SAAAGT. Trimming took off 5 bases at V and 8 bases at J, with 19 bases between the two ends. The CDR3 runs to 15 residues. The DNA of the CDR3 is TGTGCCAGCAGTAAGGACCCGCCGCCGTGGTATGAGCAGTTCTTC. As protein: CASSKDPPPWYEQFF.

This clonotype was observed a few times. The chain couples TRBV18 to TRBJ2-1; TRBD2 is a possible D gene (6 bases). This CDR3 is 13 amino acids long. The V end was cut by 1 base, the J end by 7 bases, with 8 bases between. In germline, CDR1 is KGHSH, CDR2 LQKENI. DNA of the CDR3: TGTGCCAGCTCACCACAGCGGGCTAATGAGCAGTTCTTC. This sequence encodes CASSPQRANEQFF.

This chain joins TRBV12-3 or TRBV12-4 and TRBJ1-1; D is perhaps TRBD1 (6 bases). V was shortened by 11 bases and J by 7 bases, with 17 bases between the two germline ends. The CDR3 loop spans 12 amino acids. The CDR3 DNA reads TGTGCCTTGGACAGTCGTAAGGATGAAGCTTTCTTT. Translation: CALDSRKDEAFF.

This clonotype was counted between two and nine times. The J gene is TRBJ1-1, the V gene TRBV6-5; TRBD1 might be the D (5 bases). In germline, CDR1 is MNHEY, CDR2 SVGAGI. Trimming left V 4 bases short and J 1 base short, with 10 bases between. The CDR3 sequence is 14 residues long. CDR3 nucleotide sequence: TGTGCCAGCAGTTCGGACACCCGGAACACTGAAGCTTTCTTT. Translation gives CASSSDTRNTEAFF.

The chain's CDR3 is CASRSRTVNNEQFF. CDR3 in DNA: TGTGCCAGCAGGTCACGGACTGTAAACAATGAGCAGTTCTTC. The chain combines TRBV12-3 or TRBV12-4 with TRBJ2-1; D is possibly TRBD2 (5 bases). This CDR3 is 14 amino acids long. The germline V and J ends were trimmed by 6 bases and 5 bases, with 14 bases remaining between them.

This clonotype was counted between two and nine times. V usage is TRBV10-3 and J usage is TRBJ2-3, with 8 positions matching TRBD2. V shed 3 bases and J 4 bases; nucleotides not matched to a gene: 9. The CDR3 is 16 residues long. The germline CDR1 and CDR2 sequences are ENHRY and SYGVKD. CDR3 bases: TGTGCCATCAGTGAAGGCGGGAGGAGTGCGGCAGATACGCAGTATTTT. Protein sequence: CAISEGGRSAADTQYF.

In this sample, this clonotype turned up a few times. V gene TRBV3-1 combines with J gene TRBJ2-7; 8 bases are a match to TRBD2. Trimming at V came to 1 base and at J to 4 bases, leaving 6 bases not matched to a gene. Germline assignment: CDR1 LGHDT and CDR2 YNNKEL (reference sequence). The CDR3 is 15 residues long. The CDR3 loop reads CASSQGGAGEYEQYF. CDR3 nucleotides: TGTGCCAGCAGCCAAGGAGGAGCGGGGGAGTACGAGCAGTACTTC.

The rearrangement links TRBV4-3 to TRBJ1-4, with TRBD1 identical over 7 bases. Germline V gene lookup returns CDR1 LGHNA and CDR2 YSLEER. J gave up 7 bases and V 0 bases, and 8 bases lay outside the gene matches. This CDR3 is built from 16 residues. The CDR3 DNA is TGCGCCAGCAGCCAAGATCTGGGGGCAGGGGGTGAAAAACTGTTTTTT. Its protein is CASSQDLGAGGEKLFF.

J is TRBJ2-1 and V is TRBV27; D is unresolved. Trimming removed 3 bases at V and 2 bases at J, with 11 bases between. The CDR3 has 15 amino acids. Germline CDR1 reads MNHEY; CDR2 reads SMNVEV (reference sequence). The CDR3 loop is CASSFRLDPYNEQFF. The CDR3 DNA is TGTGCCAGCAGTTTTCGGCTAGACCCCTACAATGAGCAGTTCTTC.